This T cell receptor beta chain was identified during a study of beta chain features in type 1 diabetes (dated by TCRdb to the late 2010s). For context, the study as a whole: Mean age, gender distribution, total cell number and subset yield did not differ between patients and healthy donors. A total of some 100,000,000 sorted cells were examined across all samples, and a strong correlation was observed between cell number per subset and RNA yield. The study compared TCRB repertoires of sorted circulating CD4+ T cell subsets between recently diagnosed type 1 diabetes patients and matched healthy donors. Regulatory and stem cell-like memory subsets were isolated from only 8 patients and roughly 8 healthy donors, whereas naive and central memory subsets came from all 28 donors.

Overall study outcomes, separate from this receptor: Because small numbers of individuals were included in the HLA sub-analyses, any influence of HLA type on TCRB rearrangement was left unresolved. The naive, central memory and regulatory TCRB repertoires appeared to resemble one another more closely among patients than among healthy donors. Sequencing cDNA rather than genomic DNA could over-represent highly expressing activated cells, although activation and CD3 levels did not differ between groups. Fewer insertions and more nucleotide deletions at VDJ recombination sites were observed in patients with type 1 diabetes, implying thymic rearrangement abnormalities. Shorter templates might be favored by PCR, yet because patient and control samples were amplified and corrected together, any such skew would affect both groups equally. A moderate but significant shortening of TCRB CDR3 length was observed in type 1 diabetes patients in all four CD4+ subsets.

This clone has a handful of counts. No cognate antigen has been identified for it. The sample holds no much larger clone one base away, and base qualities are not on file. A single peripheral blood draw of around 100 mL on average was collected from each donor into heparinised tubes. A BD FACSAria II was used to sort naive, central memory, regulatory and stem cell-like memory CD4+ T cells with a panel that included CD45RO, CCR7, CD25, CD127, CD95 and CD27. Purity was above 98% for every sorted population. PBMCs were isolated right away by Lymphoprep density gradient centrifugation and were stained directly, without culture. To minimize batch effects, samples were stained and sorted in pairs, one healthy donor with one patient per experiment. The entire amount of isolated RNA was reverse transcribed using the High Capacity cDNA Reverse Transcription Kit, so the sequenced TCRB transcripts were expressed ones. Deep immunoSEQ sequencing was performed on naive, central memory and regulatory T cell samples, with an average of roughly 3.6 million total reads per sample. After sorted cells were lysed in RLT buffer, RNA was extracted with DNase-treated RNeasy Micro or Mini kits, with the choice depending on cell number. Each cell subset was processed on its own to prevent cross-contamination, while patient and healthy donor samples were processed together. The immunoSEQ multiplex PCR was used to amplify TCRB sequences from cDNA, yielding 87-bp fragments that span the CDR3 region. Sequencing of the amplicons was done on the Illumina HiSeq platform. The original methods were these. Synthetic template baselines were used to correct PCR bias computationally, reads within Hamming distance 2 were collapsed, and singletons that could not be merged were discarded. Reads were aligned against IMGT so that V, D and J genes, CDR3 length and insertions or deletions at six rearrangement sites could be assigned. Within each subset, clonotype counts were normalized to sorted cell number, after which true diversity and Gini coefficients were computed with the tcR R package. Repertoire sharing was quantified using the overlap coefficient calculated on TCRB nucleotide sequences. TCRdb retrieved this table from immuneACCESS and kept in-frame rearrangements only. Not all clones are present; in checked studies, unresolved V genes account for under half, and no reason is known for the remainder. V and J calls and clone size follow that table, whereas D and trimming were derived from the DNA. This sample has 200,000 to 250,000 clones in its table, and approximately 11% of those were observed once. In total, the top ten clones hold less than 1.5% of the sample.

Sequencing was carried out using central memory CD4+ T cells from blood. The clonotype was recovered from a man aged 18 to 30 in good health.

The CDR3 reads CASSLWSQPQHF. The nucleotides are TGTGCCAGCAGCTTATGGAGCCAGCCCCAGCATTTT. The chain joins TRBV7-9 to TRBJ1-5, with the identity of the D gene unclear. From the cysteine through the phenylalanine, the CDR3 covers 12 amino acids. The sequence is cut down to CDR3 DNA, 36 bases in frame from base 1. V loses 2 bases, J loses 7 bases, and the germline ends lie 6 bases apart. Looking up the germline V gene (reference sequence) yields CDR1 SEHNR and CDR2 FQNEAQ.